The TCR beta chain under discussion was sequenced for a study of blood T cell repertoires in COVID-19. As for the study in general: Acute and convalescent COVID-19 samples came from the United States, Italy and Spain. PBMCs, B-cell-depleted T cells, or T cells provided the cDNA or gDNA that made up the material.

Source study methods: Nucleated cell number was recorded as an estimate derived from reference gene primer amplification. Assay used: immunoSEQ multiplex PCR; TCRdb lists only in-frame clones, some missing. D and trimming were read from the DNA, whereas the V and J calls and clone size are those reported in that table. The data show about 71,000 clones, with over 75% seen just once and less than 0.85% held by the top ten. The clonotype was recovered from a woman aged 80 or over with acute or convalescent COVID-19. The source material was peripheral blood.

Written as DNA, the CDR3 is TGTGCCAGCAGCCATCGAGGACTAGTCGACACCGGGGAGCTGTTTTTT. It yields the protein CASSHRGLVDTGELFF. The chain recombines TRBV3-1 (or the pseudogene TRBV3-2) with TRBJ2-2; 7 bases are a match to TRBD2. The ends lost 3 bases at V and 3 bases at J; junction bases unmatched: 7. Germline V CDR1 and CDR2: LGHDT, YNNKEL (reference sequence). The length of the CDR3 is 16 residues.